One and the same sample provided the 28 T cell receptor beta chains below, sequenced in a study of blood T cells in healthy people across ages. Primed by a sample-barcoded 5' primer and a J-beta primer mix, a second PCR proceeded for roughly 7 to 12 cycles. MiXCR was run by TCRdb on the 5' RACE reads, yielding one entry per CDR3 protein. The top ten hold less than 9% of the sample, which has approximately 490,000 distinct CDR3 sequences, approximately 25% seen once. The same sample was also used in a study of T cells of mothers and their children.

The sequenced sample consisted of blood. These receptor sequences come from a boy younger than 18 in good health.

This clonotype was found a few times. The chain carries TRBV6-1 and TRBJ2-1, with 15 positions matching TRBD2. The CDR3 runs 16 residues. J lost 2 bases, V lost 5 bases, and 1 base had no gene match. The germline V gene has CDR1 MNHNS and CDR2 SASEGT. In DNA, the CDR3 is TGTGCCAGCAGTCGGACTAGCGGGGGGGCCTACAATGAGCAGTTCTTC. As protein: CASSRTSGGAYNEQFF.

This clonotype has just a few counts. This sequence joins TRBV4-3 and TRBJ2-7; D possibly matches TRBD1 or TRBD2 (5 bases each). V lost 2 bases and J 0 bases, leaving 14 bases between the germline ends. CDR3 size: 16 residues. Germline CDR1 LGHNA, CDR2 YSLEER. DNA of the CDR3: TGCGCCAGCAGCCAACGCGCCGGGACCCTCTCCTACGAGCAGTACTTC. Protein product: CASSQRAGTLSYEQYF.

The V gene is TRBV2, the J gene TRBJ2-3, with D possibly matching TRBD2 (5 bases). This CDR3 is built from 12 residues. The ends were cut back, 7 bases at V and 8 bases at J, with 13 bases in the middle. CDR1 SNHLY and CDR2 FYNNEI come from the germline V gene. The CDR3 region is CASMSAEGTQYF. The CDR3 DNA reads TGTGCCAGCATGTCCGCCGAGGGTACGCAGTATTTT. The full variable domain, rest sourced from reference TRBV2 and TRBJ2-3, is EPEVTQTPSHQVTQMGQEVILRCVPISNHLYFYWYRQILGQKVEFLVSFYNNEISEKSEIFDDQFSVERPDGSNFTLKIRSTKLEDSAMYFCASMSAEGTQYFGPGTRLTVL.

The CDR3, as DNA: TGTGCCAGCAGCCTACTAGCGGGAGGGTTTAACGAGCAGTACTTC. Translated: CASSLLAGGFNEQYF. The gene calls are TRBV14 and TRBJ2-7; 13 bases match TRBD2. Unmatched junction bases numbered 5, after V lost 4 bases and J lost 5 bases. CDR1 and CDR2 from the germline V gene are SGHDN and FVKESK. CDR3 length: 15 amino acids.

The V call is TRBV24-1, the J call TRBJ2-5; a weak D match, TRBD1 (7 bases). The better agreement between TRBJ2-7 and the DNA end casts doubt on the J call. The germline V gene has CDR1 KGHDR and CDR2 SFDVKD. This CDR3 region has 17 residues. CDR3 DNA sequence: TGTGCCACCAGTGCCATACGGGGGAGGACAGGATCCTACGAGCAGTACTTC. This codes for CATSAIRGRTGSYEQYF.

This clonotype showed up many times. CDR3 loop: CAISESGKETQYF. CDR3 nucleotide sequence: TGTGCCATCAGTGAGTCTGGGAAAGAGACCCAGTACTTC. V and J are TRBV10-3 and TRBJ2-5, with D hard to call. Trimming stripped 0 bases from V and 3 bases from J, with 5 bases between. Germline CDR1 and CDR2: ENHRY and SYGVKD. The length of the CDR3 is 13 residues.

A few counts support this clonotype. The genes are TRBV12-3 or TRBV12-4 and TRBJ1-1, with D perhaps TRBD1 (5 bases). The CDR3 has 14 amino acids. V lost 6 bases and J 0 bases, leaving 11 bases between the germline ends. The CDR3 bases are TGTGCCAGCAGAAGCGGGGCGGTGAACACTGAAGCTTTCTTT. This sequence encodes CASRSGAVNTEAFF.

This clonotype was counted only a few times. The chain carries TRBV5-1 and TRBJ1-1; no definite D call. Germline CDR1 and CDR2: SGHRS and YFSETQ. CDR3 length: 15 amino acids. V lost 0 bases to trimming and J lost 0 bases, with 9 bases between them. CDR3 nucleotide sequence: TGCGCCAGCAGCTTGGATCTGGGGATGAACACTGAAGCTTTCTTT. Its translation is CASSLDLGMNTEAFF.

This clonotype appeared a few times. This rearrangement joins TRBV12-3 or TRBV12-4 to TRBJ1-2, with 8 bases fitting TRBD1. The V gene end was trimmed by 5 bases and the J gene end by 1 base; junction bases not matched to a gene: 6. CDR3 length: 15 residues. CDR3 region: CASSPTGVLNYGYTF. The CDR3 region has the DNA TGTGCCAGCAGTCCGACAGGGGTTCTTAACTATGGCTACACCTTC.

This clonotype was detected a few times. V usage is TRBV9 and J usage is TRBJ2-1, with 7 bases aligning to TRBD2. Trimming at V came to 1 base and at J to 8 bases, leaving 15 bases not matched to a gene. Germline assignment: CDR1 SGDLS and CDR2 YYNGEE. The CDR3 extends over 17 amino acids. The CDR3 coding sequence is TGTGCCAGCAGCGTAAGACTCCAAGGACTGGGGGGGGATGAGCAGTTCTTC. Translating it yields CASSVRLQGLGGDEQFF.

The table lists this clonotype with a count of one. The V gene is TRBV20-1, the J gene TRBJ1-2; 8 bases are shared with TRBD1. Unmatched junction bases numbered 5, after V lost 0 bases and J lost 5 bases. This CDR3 has 14 amino acids. The germline CDR1 and CDR2 sequences are DFQATT and SNEGSKA (reference sequence). The CDR3 DNA sequence: TGCAGTGCTAGAGAGGACAGGGCGAAATATGGCTACACCTTC. Its protein is CSAREDRAKYGYTF.

V and J are TRBV29-1 and TRBJ1-1; 7 bases fit TRBD1. Germline V gene lookup returns CDR1 SQVTM and CDR2 ANQGSEA. The CDR3 sequence is 14 residues long. Trimming removed 4 bases from V and 0 bases from J; junction bases left unmatched: 5. Written as DNA, the CDR3 is TGCAGCGTTGCCGGGACAGCCTTGAACACTGAAGCTTTCTTT. Translation: CSVAGTALNTEAFF.

V and J are TRBV28 and TRBJ2-7; TRBD2 matches 7 bases. This CDR3 has 15 amino acids. The germline gives CDR1 MDHEN, CDR2 SYDVKM. Losses at the gene ends were 0 bases for V and 5 bases for J; bases not matched to a gene: 7. CDR3 amino acids: CASSLWWEGKDEQYF. The CDR3 coding sequence is TGTGCCAGCAGTTTATGGTGGGAGGGGAAAGACGAGCAGTACTTC.

The chain is built from TRBV6-5 and TRBJ2-7, with 7 bases that match TRBD1. The CDR3 runs to 14 residues. Trimming at V came to 6 bases and at J to 1 base, leaving 6 bases not matched to a gene. CDR1 and CDR2 (germline): MNHEY, SVGAGI. The CDR3 sequence: CASSIRTGSYEQYF. CDR3 bases: TGTGCCAGCAGCATAAGGACAGGATCCTACGAGCAGTACTTC.

This clonotype has only a few counts. V is TRBV18 and J is TRBJ2-2, with D unresolved. The CDR3 consists of 14 residues. CDR1 KGHSH and CDR2 LQKENI come from the germline V gene. The V end was cut by 0 bases, the J end by 3 bases, with 5 bases between. In DNA form, the CDR3 reads TGTGCCAGCTCACCACCCCCGGACACCGGGGAGCTGTTTTTT. Translated: CASSPPPDTGELFF.

CDR3 coding DNA: TGTGCCAGCAGCTTAGCGGCCAGGGCAGTTAGCTCTGGGGCCAACGTCCTGACTTTC. Translating gives CASSLAARAVSSGANVLTF. The V call is TRBV7-9, the J call TRBJ2-6; maybe TRBD1 (5 bases). The germline gives CDR1 SEHNR, CDR2 FQNEAQ (reference sequence). This CDR3 is built from 19 residues. With 0 bases removed from V and 0 bases from J, the gap between germline ends came to 15 bases.

This clonotype was detected a few times. The chain uses TRBV20-1 and TRBJ2-1; possibly TRBD1 for D (5 bases). V lost 1 base to trimming and J lost 1 base, with 11 bases between them. Per germline, CDR1 DFQATT and CDR2 SNEGSKA (reference sequence). This CDR3 is 15 amino acids long. The CDR3 DNA follows: TGCAGTGCTAGAGGTCTCAGGGAATCCTACAATGAGCAGTTCTTC. Amino acid sequence: CSARGLRESYNEQFF.

This clonotype was observed a few times. V and J are TRBV11-1 and TRBJ2-1; 10 positions agree with TRBD1. CDR3 length: 15 residues. Germline assignment: CDR1 SGHAT and CDR2 FQDESV (reference sequence). The V segment lost 5 bases and the J segment 6 bases; nucleotides outside the gene matches: 7. The CDR3 DNA reads as TGTGCCAGCAGCCTCCGACAGGGGGCGGTCAATGAGCAGTTCTTC. Translated: CASSLRQGAVNEQFF.

At least ten counts were recorded for this clonotype. This chain uses TRBV20-1 with TRBJ2-3; 7 bases are a match to TRBD1. V trimming: 2 bases; J trimming: 4 bases; junction bases outside the gene matches: 12. The germline CDR1 and CDR2 sequences are DFQATT and SNEGSKA (reference sequence). There are 16 residues in the CDR3. Written as DNA, the CDR3 is TGCAGTGCTAGAAGTCTCACAGGGGTGATGGCAGATACGCAGTATTTT. Its translation: CSARSLTGVMADTQYF.

This clonotype showed up just a few times. The chain joins TRBV9 to TRBJ1-1; D gene unclear. This CDR3 region has 14 residues. In germline, CDR1 is SGDLS, CDR2 YYNGEE. Trimming pared 4 bases from V and 1 base from J, leaving 11 bases between. The CDR3 reads CASSPLARNTEAFF. CDR3 nucleotide sequence: TGTGCCAGCAGCCCGCTGGCCAGGAACACTGAAGCTTTCTTT. The full variable domain, in which reference TRBV9 and TRBJ1-1 provide the parts outside the CDR3, is DSGVTQTPKHLITATGQRVTLRCSPRSGDLSVYWYQQSLDQGLQFLIQYYNGEERAKGNILERFSAQQFPDLHSELNLSSLELGDSALYFCASSPLARNTEAFFGQGTRLTVV.

This chain links TRBV10-3 with TRBJ2-5; 9 nucleotides line up with TRBD1. Near its end, the DNA agrees better with TRBJ2-7, so the J call may be wrong. CDR3 length: 14 residues. Germline V gene sequence: CDR1 ENHRY, CDR2 SYGVKD. Here the CDR3 reads CAISLGTGRGEQYF. The CDR3 nucleotides read TGTGCCATCAGCCTGGGGACAGGGCGAGGCGAGCAGTACTTC.

The chain joins TRBV5-4 to TRBJ2-2, with D possibly matching TRBD2 (5 bases). Trimming left V 4 bases short and J 5 bases short, with 12 bases between. Germline V gene sequence: CDR1 SGHNT, CDR2 YYREEE (reference sequence). There are 14 residues in the CDR3. This chain's CDR3 is CASSNGLDTGELFF. CDR3 bases: TGTGCCAGCAGCAACGGACTTGATACCGGGGAGCTGTTTTTT. Looking up the rest from reference TRBV5-4 and TRBJ2-2 gives the full variable domain: ETGVTQSPTHLIKTRGQQVTLRCSSQSGHNTVSWYQQALGQGPQFIFQYYREEENGRGNFPPRFSGLQFPNYSSELNVNALELDDSALYLCASSNGLDTGELFFGEGSRLTVL.

The chain couples TRBV29-1 to TRBJ2-2; D may be TRBD1 (6 bases). V lost 6 bases and J 4 bases, leaving 12 bases between the germline ends. The CDR3 has 13 amino acids. Germline V gene lookup returns CDR1 SQVTM and CDR2 ANQGSEA. The CDR3: CSVITGFTGELFF. CDR3 in DNA: TGCAGCGTAATTACAGGGTTCACCGGGGAGCTGTTTTTT.

The J gene is TRBJ2-2, the V gene TRBV7-8, with 10 bases aligning to TRBD2. With V trimmed by 0 bases and J by 0 bases, 7 bases remained unmatched. Per the germline V gene, CDR1 is SGHVS and CDR2 is FQNEAQ. CDR3 length: 19 residues. The CDR3 coding sequence is TGTGCCAGCAGCTTAGCGCGGATAGCGGGGGGCTCGAACACCGGGGAGCTGTTTTTT. Translated, it gives CASSLARIAGGSNTGELFF.

This clonotype turned up a few times. The chain has TRBV4-3 and TRBJ2-4; D is unclear. The CDR3 is made up of 15 amino acids. With 0 bases removed from V and 5 bases from J, the gap between germline ends came to 11 bases. Germline assignment: CDR1 LGHNA and CDR2 YSLEER. Here the CDR3 reads CASSQDYPGQNIQYF. In nucleotides, the CDR3 is TGCGCCAGCAGCCAAGATTATCCCGGGCAAAACATTCAGTACTTC.

The sample holds a few counts of this clonotype. The chain uses TRBV6-2 or TRBV6-3 and TRBJ2-2; TRBD2 agrees at 12 bases. Germline V gene lookup returns CDR1 MNHEY and CDR2 SVGEGT. V shed 8 bases, J shed 5 bases, and the junction held 9 bases outside the gene matches. The CDR3 has 16 residues. The CDR3 sequence: CASRRTSGMSTGELFF. The CDR3 bases are TGTGCCAGCCGAAGGACTAGCGGGATGAGTACCGGGGAGCTGTTTTTT.

The J gene is TRBJ2-7, the V gene TRBV7-9, with 10 bases lining up with TRBD2. Germline V CDR1 and CDR2: SEHNR, FQNEAQ (reference sequence). The CDR3 totals 17 residues. With V trimmed by 6 bases and J by 1 base, 12 bases remained unmatched. The CDR3 protein is CASSPSLAGEVSYEQYF. The CDR3 DNA reads as TGTGCCAGCAGTCCATCGCTAGCGGGAGAGGTTTCCTACGAGCAGTACTTC.

This chain links TRBV12-3 or TRBV12-4 with TRBJ1-2; the D gene is possibly TRBD1 (5 bases). The CDR3 consists of 16 residues. The V end lost 0 bases, the J end lost 6 bases, and 17 bases lay between the germline ends. The CDR3 DNA reads as TGTGCCAGCAGTTTAGCAGAGGCACCGGGAGGGGATGGCTACACCTTC. Its translation: CASSLAEAPGGDGYTF.